The clone carrying this T cell receptor (beta chain) was seen ten or more times. Its antigen is still unknown. The sample comes from a study of T-cell memory formation after mild COVID-19. Study-level findings and limits: Contracting CD4+ clones were located mainly in CM and EM, and CD8+ clones in EMRA. The finding that pre-infection memory included some responding clones suggested that cross-reactive memory joined. Day 37-peaking second-wave clones had unconfirmed SARS-CoV-2 specificity.

Germline V gene data show CDR1 as SGHVS and CDR2 as FNYEAQ. V shed 3 bases, J shed 9 bases, and the junction held 2 bases outside the gene matches. This CDR3 has 12 residues. Employing constant-segment primers, 5'RACE generated TCR alpha and TCR beta cDNA libraries bearing sample barcodes and UMIs. TCRdb passed the 5' RACE reads through MiXCR, listing each CDR3 protein once. The table has 350,000 or so distinct CDR3 sequences, 10% to 15% seen once. The chain links TRBV7-6 to TRBJ2-1, with 7 bases that match TRBD1. The source is a young man who had mild COVID-19 (a few samples of this study predate the infection). Cell type and time point are not known. Sequenced material: PBMCs or a T cell subset sorted from them (not recorded which). DNA for the CDR3: TGTGCCAGCAGCTTCCCAGGGGGTGAGCAGTTCTTC. Translating gives CASSFPGGEQFF.